These 10 T cell receptor beta chains were sequenced from one sample in a study of OX40 agonist ivuxolimab in advanced cancers. Repertoires were generated with immunoSEQ multiplex PCR, while TCRdb's copy carries only in-frame clones and drops some. Here the sample spans some 61,000 clones, about 77% being singletons. The source was CD4+ or CD8+ T cells sorted from blood, collected in a trial of the OX40 agonist ivuxolimab. The receptors derive from an adult with an advanced solid tumor such as melanoma, head and neck, liver or kidney cancer.

The gene calls are TRBV5-1 and TRBJ2-7, with 7 bases fitting TRBD1. V lost 0 bases to trimming and J lost 3 bases; unmatched junction nucleotides: 3. Looked up from germline, CDR1 is SGHRS and CDR2 is YFSETQ. The CDR3 is 14 amino acids. The CDR3 is CASSLEQGIYEQYF. The CDR3 coding sequence is TGCGCCAGCAGCTTGGAACAGGGGATCTACGAGCAGTACTTC.

This clone was seen more than once but under ten times. The gene calls are TRBV12-5 and TRBJ1-4; D is ambiguous. The V and J ends lost 1 base and 0 bases respectively, with 6 bases between them. The CDR3 has 15 residues. Germline V CDR1 and CDR2: LGHNT, FRNRAP. CDR3 DNA sequence: TGTGCTAGTGGTTTGGGTACATCAACTAATGAAAAACTGTTTTTT. Encoded protein: CASGLGTSTNEKLFF.

The V gene is TRBV29-1, the J gene TRBJ2-3; D call uncertain. V shed 4 bases and J shed 1 base, with 6 bases lying between them. The CDR3 has 12 residues. In germline, CDR1 is SQVTM, CDR2 ANQGSEA. For the CDR3, the DNA is TGCAGCGTTGTTTCGGGCACAGATACGCAGTATTTT. It specifies CSVVSGTDTQYF.

The rearrangement joins TRBV28 to TRBJ1-4, with 8 positions matching TRBD1. This CDR3 has 13 residues. The J segment lost 10 bases and the V segment lost 5 bases, leaving 6 bases of the junction unmatched. In germline, CDR1 is MDHEN, CDR2 SYDVKM. CDR3 DNA: TGTGCCAGCAGTCAGGCAGGGGGCTTAAAACTGTTTTTT. This translates into CASSQAGGLKLFF.

This sequence joins TRBV5-1 and TRBJ2-3; D perhaps matches TRBD2 (5 bases). V dropped 0 bases and J dropped 2 bases, with 10 bases sitting between them. The CDR3 is made up of 15 amino acids. Germline V gives CDR1 SGHRS, CDR2 YFSETQ. CDR3 in amino acids: CASSLERGYTDTQYF. Written as DNA, the CDR3 is TGCGCCAGCAGCTTGGAAAGAGGGTACACAGATACGCAGTATTTT.

The genes are TRBV7-9 and TRBJ2-7, with 10 bases fitting TRBD2. With 3 bases clipped from V and 0 bases from J, the junction kept 2 bases outside the gene matches. The germline V gene encodes CDR1 SEHNR and CDR2 FQNEAQ (reference sequence). CDR3 length: 15 amino acids. This CDR3 is CASSFGLAASYEQYF. For the CDR3, the DNA is TGTGCCAGCAGCTTCGGACTAGCGGCCTCCTACGAGCAGTACTTC.

This rearrangement joins TRBV5-1 to TRBJ2-3; 11 bases map to TRBD2. V was pared by 0 bases and J by 6 bases, with 0 bases of the junction left unmatched. The CDR3 is made up of 14 amino acids. Germline CDR1 reads SGHRS; CDR2 reads YFSETQ. This CDR3 reads CASSLASGRDTQYF. Here the CDR3 DNA reads TGCGCCAGCAGCTTGGCTAGCGGGAGGGATACGCAGTATTTT.

This chain joins TRBV30 and TRBJ1-6; D is possibly TRBD1 (6 bases). In germline, CDR1 is GTSNPN, CDR2 SVGIG (reference sequence). The CDR3 totals 13 residues. V dropped 3 bases and J dropped 10 bases, with 13 bases sitting between them. Here the CDR3 reads CAWRWGAGSPLHF. The CDR3 DNA reads TGTGCCTGGAGATGGGGGGCTGGCTCACCCCTCCACTTT.

This sequence joins TRBV5-1 and TRBJ1-3; 7 positions match TRBD1. The CDR3 sequence is 16 residues long. Germline values: CDR1 SGHRS, CDR2 YFSETQ. V shed 3 bases and J 2 bases; nucleotides not matched to a gene: 8. CDR3 coding DNA: TGCGCCAGCAGCTGGATGACAGGGATTACTGGAAACACCATATATTTT. Its protein product is CASSWMTGITGNTIYF.

The chain's CDR3 is CASSEYRYEQYF. CDR3 in DNA: TGTGCCAGCAGTGAATATCGGTACGAGCAGTACTTC. The rearrangement uses TRBV6-1 and TRBJ2-7; D uncertain. The CDR3 is 12 residues long. V dropped 2 bases and J dropped 4 bases, with 6 bases sitting between them. The germline CDR1 and CDR2 sequences are MNHNS and SASEGT.